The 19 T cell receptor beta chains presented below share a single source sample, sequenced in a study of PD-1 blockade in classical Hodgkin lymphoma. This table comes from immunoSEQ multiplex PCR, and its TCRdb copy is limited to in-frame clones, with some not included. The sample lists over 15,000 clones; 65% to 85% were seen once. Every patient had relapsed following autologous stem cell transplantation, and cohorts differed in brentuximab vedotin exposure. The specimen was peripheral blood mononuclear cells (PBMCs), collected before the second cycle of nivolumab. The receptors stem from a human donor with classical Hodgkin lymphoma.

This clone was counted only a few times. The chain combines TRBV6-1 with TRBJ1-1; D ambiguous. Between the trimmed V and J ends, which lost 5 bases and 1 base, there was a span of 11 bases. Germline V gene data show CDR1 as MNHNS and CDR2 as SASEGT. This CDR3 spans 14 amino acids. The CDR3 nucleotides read TGTGCCAGCAGTTTACACGTGGGGAACACTGAAGCTTTCTTT. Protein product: CASSLHVGNTEAFF.

Written as DNA, the CDR3 is TGTGCCAGTAGCGAGGACAGTTGGAGGGGGGCCGGGGAGCTGTTTTTT. It specifies CASSEDSWRGAGELFF. The rearrangement links TRBV19 to TRBJ2-2; D is tentatively TRBD1 or TRBD2 (6 bases each). Germline V CDR1 and CDR2: LNHDA, SQIVND (reference sequence). V was trimmed by 6 bases and J by 6 bases, leaving 20 bases between them. There are 16 residues in the CDR3.

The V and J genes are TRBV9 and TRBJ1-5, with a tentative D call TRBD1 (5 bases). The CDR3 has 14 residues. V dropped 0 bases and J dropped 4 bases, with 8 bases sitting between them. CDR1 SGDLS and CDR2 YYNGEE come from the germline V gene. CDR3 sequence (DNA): TGTGCCAGCAGCGTAGGGGGCCCGAATCAGCCCCAGCATTTT. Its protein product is CASSVGGPNQPQHF.

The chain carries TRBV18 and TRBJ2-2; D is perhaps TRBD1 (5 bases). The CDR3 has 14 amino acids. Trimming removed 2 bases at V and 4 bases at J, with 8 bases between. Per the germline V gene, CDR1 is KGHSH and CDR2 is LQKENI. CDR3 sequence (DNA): TGTGCCAGCTCACCAAGTAGGGGCACCGGGGAGCTGTTTTTT. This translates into CASSPSRGTGELFF.

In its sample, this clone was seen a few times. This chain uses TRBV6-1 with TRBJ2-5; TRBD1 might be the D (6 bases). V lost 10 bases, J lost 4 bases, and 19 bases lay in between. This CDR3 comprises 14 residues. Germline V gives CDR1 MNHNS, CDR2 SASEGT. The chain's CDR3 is CATGVPLGAETQYF. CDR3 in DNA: TGTGCCACCGGGGTCCCATTGGGGGCAGAGACCCAGTACTTC.

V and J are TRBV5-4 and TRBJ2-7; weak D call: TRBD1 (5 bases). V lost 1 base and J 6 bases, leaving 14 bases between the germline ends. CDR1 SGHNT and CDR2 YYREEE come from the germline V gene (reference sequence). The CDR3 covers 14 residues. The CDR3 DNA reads TGTGCCAGCAGCTTGAGAAGTCAGGGCGGCGAGCAGTACTTC. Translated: CASSLRSQGGEQYF.

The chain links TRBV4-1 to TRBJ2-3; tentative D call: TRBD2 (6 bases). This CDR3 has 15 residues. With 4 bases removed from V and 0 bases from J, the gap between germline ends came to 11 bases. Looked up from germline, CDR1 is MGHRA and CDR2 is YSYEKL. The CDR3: CASSPGLASTDTQYF. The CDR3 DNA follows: TGCGCCAGCAGCCCGGGACTCGCTAGCACAGATACGCAGTATTTT.

The CDR3 DNA follows: TGTGCTAGTGGTTTCCCCCAACCCTGGCTAGTGGAAATCAACGAGCAGTACTTC. This encodes CASGFPQPWLVEINEQYF. This chain joins TRBV12-5 and TRBJ2-7; D unresolved. Trimming stripped 3 bases from V and 5 bases from J, with 26 bases between. The germline CDR1 and CDR2 sequences are LGHNT and FRNRAP. CDR3 length: 18 amino acids.

DNA of the CDR3: TGTGCCAGCAGCCAAGATAACAGGGGACGAAACACCATATATTTT. This sequence encodes CASSQDNRGRNTIYF. This rearrangement joins TRBV14 to TRBJ1-3, with TRBD1 matching over 7 bases. This CDR3 spans 15 amino acids. The germline gives CDR1 SGHDN, CDR2 FVKESK. The V and J ends lost 0 bases and 5 bases, in that order; junction bases with no gene match: 4.

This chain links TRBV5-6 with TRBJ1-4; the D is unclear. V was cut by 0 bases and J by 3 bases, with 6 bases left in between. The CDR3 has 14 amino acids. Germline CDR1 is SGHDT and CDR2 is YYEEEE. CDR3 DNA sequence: TGTGCCAGCAGCTTGGGGCACTCTAATGAAAAACTGTTTTTT. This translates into CASSLGHSNEKLFF.

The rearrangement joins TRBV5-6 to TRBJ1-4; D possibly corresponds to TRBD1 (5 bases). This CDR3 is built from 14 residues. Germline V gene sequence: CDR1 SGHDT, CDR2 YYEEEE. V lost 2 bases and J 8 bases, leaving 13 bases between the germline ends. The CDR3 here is CASSFGGAREKLFF. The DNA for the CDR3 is TGTGCCAGCAGCTTCGGAGGGGCAAGGGAAAAACTGTTTTTT.

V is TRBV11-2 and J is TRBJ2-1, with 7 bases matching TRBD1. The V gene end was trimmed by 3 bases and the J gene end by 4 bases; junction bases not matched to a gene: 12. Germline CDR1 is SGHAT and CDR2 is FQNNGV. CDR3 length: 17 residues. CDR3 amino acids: CASSFPLTGQLYNEQFF. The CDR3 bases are TGTGCCAGCAGCTTCCCATTGACGGGACAGCTTTACAATGAGCAGTTCTTC.

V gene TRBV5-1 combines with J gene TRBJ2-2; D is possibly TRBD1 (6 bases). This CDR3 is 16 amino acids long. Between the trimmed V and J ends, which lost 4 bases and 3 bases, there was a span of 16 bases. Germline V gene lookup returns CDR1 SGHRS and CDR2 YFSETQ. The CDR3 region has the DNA TGCGCCAGCAGCCAACGACCCGCAGGGGACACCGGGGAGCTGTTTTTT. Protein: CASSQRPAGDTGELFF.

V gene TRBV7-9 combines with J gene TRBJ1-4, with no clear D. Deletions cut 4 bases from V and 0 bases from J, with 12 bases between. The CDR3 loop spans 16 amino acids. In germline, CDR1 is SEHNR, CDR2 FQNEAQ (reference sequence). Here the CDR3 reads CASSYWTAATNEKLFF. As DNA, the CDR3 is TGTGCCAGCAGCTATTGGACCGCAGCAACTAATGAAAAACTGTTTTTT.

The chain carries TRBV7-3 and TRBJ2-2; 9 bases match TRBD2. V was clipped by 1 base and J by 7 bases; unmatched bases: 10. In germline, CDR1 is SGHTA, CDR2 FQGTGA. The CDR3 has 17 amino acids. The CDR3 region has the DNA TGTGCCAGCAGCTTAATATCGGCGGGGGGGCCGCACGGGGAGCTGTTTTTT. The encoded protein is CASSLISAGGPHGELFF.

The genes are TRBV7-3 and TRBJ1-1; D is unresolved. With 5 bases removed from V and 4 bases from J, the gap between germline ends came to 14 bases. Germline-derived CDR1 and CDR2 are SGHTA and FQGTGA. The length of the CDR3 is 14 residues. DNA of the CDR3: TGTGCCAGCAGCCAAGTAGGTGGAGGCACTGAAGCTTTCTTT. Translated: CASSQVGGGTEAFF.

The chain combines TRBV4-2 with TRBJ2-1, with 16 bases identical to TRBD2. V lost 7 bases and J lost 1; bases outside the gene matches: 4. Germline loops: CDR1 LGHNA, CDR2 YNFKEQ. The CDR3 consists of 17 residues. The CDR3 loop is CASNPGLAGGSYNEQFF. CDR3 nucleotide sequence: TGTGCCAGCAACCCGGGACTAGCGGGAGGGTCCTACAATGAGCAGTTCTTC.

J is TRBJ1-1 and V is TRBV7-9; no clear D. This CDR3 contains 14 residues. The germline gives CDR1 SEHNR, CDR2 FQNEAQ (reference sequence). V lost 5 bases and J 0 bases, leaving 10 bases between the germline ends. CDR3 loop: CASSTGRVNTEAFF. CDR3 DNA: TGTGCCAGCAGCACTGGGAGGGTGAACACTGAAGCTTTCTTT.

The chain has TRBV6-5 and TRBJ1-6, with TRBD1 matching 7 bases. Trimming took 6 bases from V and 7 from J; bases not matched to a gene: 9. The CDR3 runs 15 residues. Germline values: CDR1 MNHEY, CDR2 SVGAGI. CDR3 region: CASRRQGIDNSPLHF. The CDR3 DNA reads TGTGCCAGCAGACGACAGGGAATAGACAATTCACCCCTCCACTTT.